The text below deals with one T cell receptor (beta chain). Its antigen is undetermined. This sample is part of a study of shared clonotypes between healthy human individuals. Study findings and constraints: Generally, estimated richness proved larger in naive subsets than it did in memory subsets.

The CDR3 sequence is 17 residues long. Per the germline V gene, CDR1 is MNHNS and CDR2 is SASEGT. V lost 2 bases and J lost 2; bases outside the gene matches: 7. As handled by the study authors: With immunoSEQ giving junction-only sequences and no quality scores, filtering differed. Using immunoSEQ multiplex PCR, the repertoire was profiled, and TCRdb retains in-frame clones only, with some absent. V, J and clone size reflect that table, while D and trimming were determined from the DNA. In the table there are about 980,000 clones, around 80% of which are singletons. The sample was memory CD4+ T cells sorted from blood. Sample subset: CD45RA-negative fraction. The J gene is TRBJ2-5, the V gene TRBV6-1, with TRBD1 matching over 11 bases. The TCR comes from a man aged 18-30 years in good health. CDR3 residues: CASSERGQGAIQETQYF. The CDR3 DNA follows: TGTGCCAGCAGTGAAAGAGGACAGGGGGCGATTCAAGAGACCCAGTACTTC.